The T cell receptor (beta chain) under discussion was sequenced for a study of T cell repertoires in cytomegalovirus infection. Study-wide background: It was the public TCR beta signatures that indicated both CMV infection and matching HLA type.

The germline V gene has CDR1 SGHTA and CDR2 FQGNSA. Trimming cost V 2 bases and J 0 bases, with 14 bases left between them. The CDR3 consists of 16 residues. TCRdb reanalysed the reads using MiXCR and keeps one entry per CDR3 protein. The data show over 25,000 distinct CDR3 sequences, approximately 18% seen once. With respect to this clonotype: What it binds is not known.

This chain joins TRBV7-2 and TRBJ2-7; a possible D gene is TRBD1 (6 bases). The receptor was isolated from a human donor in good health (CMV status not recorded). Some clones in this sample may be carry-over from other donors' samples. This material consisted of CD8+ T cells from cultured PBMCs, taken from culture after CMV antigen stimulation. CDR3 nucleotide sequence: TGTGCCAGCAGCTTACCTCCGGGACATTCCTCCTACGAGCAGTACTTC. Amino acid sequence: CASSLPPGHSSYEQYF.